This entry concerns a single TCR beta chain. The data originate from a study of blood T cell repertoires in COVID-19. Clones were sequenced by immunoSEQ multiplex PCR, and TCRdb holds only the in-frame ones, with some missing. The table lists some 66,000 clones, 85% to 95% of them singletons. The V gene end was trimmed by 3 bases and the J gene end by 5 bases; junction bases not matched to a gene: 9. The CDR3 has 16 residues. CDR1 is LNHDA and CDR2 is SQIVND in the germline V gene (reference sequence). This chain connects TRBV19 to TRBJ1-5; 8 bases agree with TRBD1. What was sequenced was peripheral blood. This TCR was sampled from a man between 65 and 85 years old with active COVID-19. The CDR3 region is CASSIGTGIQDQPQHF. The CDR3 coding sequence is TGTGCCAGTAGTATCGGGACAGGAATTCAAGATCAGCCCCAGCATTTT.